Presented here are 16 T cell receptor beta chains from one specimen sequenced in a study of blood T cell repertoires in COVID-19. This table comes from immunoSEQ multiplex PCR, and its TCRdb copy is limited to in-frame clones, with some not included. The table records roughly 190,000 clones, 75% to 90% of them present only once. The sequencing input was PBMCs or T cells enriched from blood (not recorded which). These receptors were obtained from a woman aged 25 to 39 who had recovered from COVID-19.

The CDR3 DNA reads TGCGCCAGCAGCTGGGGAGGGGGGTCTGAAAAACTGTTTTTT. This encodes CASSWGGGSEKLFF. This chain joins TRBV4-1 and TRBJ1-4; TRBD1 is a possible D gene (6 bases). This CDR3 has 14 amino acids. The germline CDR1 and CDR2 sequences are MGHRA and YSYEKL. Deletions cut 5 bases from V and 7 bases from J, with 14 bases between.

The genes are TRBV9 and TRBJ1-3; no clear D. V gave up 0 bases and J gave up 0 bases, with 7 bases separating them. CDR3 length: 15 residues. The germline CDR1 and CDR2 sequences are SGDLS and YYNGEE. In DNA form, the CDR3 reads TGTGCCAGCAGCGTAGGGGCATCCTCTGGAAACACCATATATTTT. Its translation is CASSVGASSGNTIYF.

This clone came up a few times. CDR3 sequence: CASSKNSPGELFF. Here the CDR3 DNA reads TGTGCCAGCAGCAAAAACAGCCCCGGGGAGCTGTTTTTT. The chain recombines TRBV21-1 with TRBJ2-2; TRBD1, the table's D call, lacks a check against the DNA. TRBV21-1 is assigned pseudogene status. CDR3 size: 13 residues.

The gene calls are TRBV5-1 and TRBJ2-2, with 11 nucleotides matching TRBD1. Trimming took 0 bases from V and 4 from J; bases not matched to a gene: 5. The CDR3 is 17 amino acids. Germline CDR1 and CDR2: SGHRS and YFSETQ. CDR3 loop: CASSLDGTGGRTGELFF. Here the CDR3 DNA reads TGCGCCAGCAGCTTGGATGGGACAGGGGGTCGCACCGGGGAGCTGTTTTTT.

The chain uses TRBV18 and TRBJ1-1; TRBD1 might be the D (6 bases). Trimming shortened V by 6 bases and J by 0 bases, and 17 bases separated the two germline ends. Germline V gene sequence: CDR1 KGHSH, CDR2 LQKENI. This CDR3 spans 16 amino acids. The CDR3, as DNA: TGTGCCAGCTCGCCGACAGGAGGAACAATGAACACTGAAGCTTTCTTT. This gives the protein CASSPTGGTMNTEAFF.

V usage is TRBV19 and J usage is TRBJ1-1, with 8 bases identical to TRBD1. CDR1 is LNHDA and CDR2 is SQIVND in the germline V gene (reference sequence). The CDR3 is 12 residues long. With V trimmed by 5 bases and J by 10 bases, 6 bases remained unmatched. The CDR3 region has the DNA TGTGCCAGTAGTGGACAGGGCCTGAGAGCTTTCTTT. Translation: CASSGQGLRAFF.

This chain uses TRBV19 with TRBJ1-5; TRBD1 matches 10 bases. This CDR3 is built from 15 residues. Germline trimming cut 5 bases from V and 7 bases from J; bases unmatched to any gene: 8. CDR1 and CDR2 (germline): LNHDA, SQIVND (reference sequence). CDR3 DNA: TGTGCCAGTAGTCCGGGACAGGGGCTTTGGCAGCCCCAGCATTTT. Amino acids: CASSPGQGLWQPQHF.

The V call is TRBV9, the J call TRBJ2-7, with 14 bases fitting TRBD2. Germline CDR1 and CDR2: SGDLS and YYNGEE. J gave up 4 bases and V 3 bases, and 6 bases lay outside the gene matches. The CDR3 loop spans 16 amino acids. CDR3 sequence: CASSGLGLAGEYEQYF. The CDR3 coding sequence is TGTGCCAGCAGCGGCCTGGGACTAGCGGGGGAGTACGAGCAGTACTTC.

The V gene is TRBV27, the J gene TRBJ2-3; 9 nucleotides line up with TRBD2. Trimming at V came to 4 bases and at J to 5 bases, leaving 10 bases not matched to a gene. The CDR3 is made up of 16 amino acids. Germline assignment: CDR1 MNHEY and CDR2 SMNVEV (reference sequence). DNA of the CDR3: TGTGCCAGCAGTTCTACGGGCGGGGGGGCATTAGATACGCAGTATTTT. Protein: CASSSTGGGALDTQYF.

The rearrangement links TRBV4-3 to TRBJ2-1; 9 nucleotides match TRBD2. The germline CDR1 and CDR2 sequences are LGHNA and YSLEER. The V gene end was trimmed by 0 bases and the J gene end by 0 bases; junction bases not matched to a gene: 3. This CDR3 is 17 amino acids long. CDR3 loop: CASSQDGREGSYNEQFF. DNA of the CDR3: TGCGCCAGCAGCCAAGATGGGCGGGAGGGCTCCTACAATGAGCAGTTCTTC.

CDR3 residues: CASRGPGQAYGYTF. The CDR3 DNA sequence: TGTGCCAGCAGGGGACCGGGACAGGCATATGGCTACACCTTC. The chain has TRBV2 and TRBJ1-2; 8 bases line up with TRBD1. The J segment lost 5 bases and the V segment lost 6 bases, leaving 8 bases of the junction unmatched. Germline V gene data show CDR1 as SNHLY and CDR2 as FYNNEI. The CDR3 loop spans 14 amino acids.

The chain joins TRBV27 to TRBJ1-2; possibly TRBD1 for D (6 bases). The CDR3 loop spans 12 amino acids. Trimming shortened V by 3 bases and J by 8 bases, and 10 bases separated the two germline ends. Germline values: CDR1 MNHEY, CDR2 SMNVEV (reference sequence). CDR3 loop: CASSLSGAGYTF. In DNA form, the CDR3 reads TGTGCCAGCAGTTTGTCAGGGGCCGGCTACACCTTC.

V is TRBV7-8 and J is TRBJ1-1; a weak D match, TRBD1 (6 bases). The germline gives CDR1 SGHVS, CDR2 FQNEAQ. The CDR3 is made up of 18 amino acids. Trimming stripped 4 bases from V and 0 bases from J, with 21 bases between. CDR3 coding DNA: TGTGCCAGCAGCTGGGGGCCCTTCATAGGAACAATGAACACTGAAGCTTTCTTT. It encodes CASSWGPFIGTMNTEAFF.

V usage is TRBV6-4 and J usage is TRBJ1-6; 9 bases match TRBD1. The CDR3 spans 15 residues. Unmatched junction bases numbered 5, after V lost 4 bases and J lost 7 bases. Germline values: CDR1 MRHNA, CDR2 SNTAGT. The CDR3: CASSVQQGANSPLHF. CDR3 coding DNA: TGTGCCAGCAGTGTTCAACAGGGGGCGAATTCACCCCTCCACTTT.

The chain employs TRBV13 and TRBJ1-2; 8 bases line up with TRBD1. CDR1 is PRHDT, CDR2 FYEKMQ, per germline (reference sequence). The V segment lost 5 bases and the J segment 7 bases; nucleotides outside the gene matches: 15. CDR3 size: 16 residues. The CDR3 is CASSAGGGQDISGYTF. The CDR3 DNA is TGTGCCAGCAGCGCGGGCGGGGGACAGGACATTTCTGGCTACACCTTC.

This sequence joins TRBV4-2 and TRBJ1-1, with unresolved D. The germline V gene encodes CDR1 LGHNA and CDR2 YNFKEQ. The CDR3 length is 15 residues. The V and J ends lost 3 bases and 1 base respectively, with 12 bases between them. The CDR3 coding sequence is TGTGCCAGCAGCCAGGGCCCTCGGGGGAACACTGAAGCTTTCTTT. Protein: CASSQGPRGNTEAFF.